The text below deals with one TCR beta chain. Treatment reported: oral pan-JAK inhibitor, 5-10 mg twice daily. This sample is drawn from a study of CD8+ T cells in alopecia areata. Investigators isolated RNA and reverse transcribed it into cDNA to act as the sequencing template. Assay: immunoSEQ multiplex PCR; the TCRdb copy retains only in-frame clones and omits some. The sample contains approximately 150,000 clones, about 60% of which appear only once. Trimming stripped 6 bases from V and 2 bases from J, with 7 bases between. Germline values: CDR1 GTSNPN, CDR2 SVGIG (reference sequence). The CDR3 has 11 amino acids.

The sequence derives from a human donor with alopecia areata. V gene TRBV30 combines with J gene TRBJ1-2; D remains unclear. The sequencing here drew on CD4+ T cells sorted from blood, taken at week 24, from a patient treated with tofacitinib. The CDR3 nucleotides read TGTGCCTGTGACAAGAACTATGGCTACACCTTC. It specifies CACDKNYGYTF.